This TCR beta chain is drawn from a study of blood T cell repertoires in COVID-19. Study-wide context: The United States, Italy and Spain supplied acute and convalescent COVID-19 samples.

In the original analysis: Estimation of nucleated cell counts relied on the amplification of reference gene primers. Measured with immunoSEQ multiplex PCR; TCRdb has only the in-frame clones, and not every one. V and J calls and clone size follow that table, whereas D and trimming were derived from the DNA. The repertoire includes about 130,000 clones, about 83% of them detected once, and 10% to 15% sits in the top ten. V was pared by 5 bases and J by 3 bases, with 8 bases between. Germline V CDR1 and CDR2: KGHDR, SFDVKD. This CDR3 has 13 residues. This TCR derives from a man aged 55 to 70 with acute or convalescent COVID-19. The sample consisted of peripheral blood. The rearrangement uses TRBV24-1 and TRBJ2-3; D is perhaps TRBD2 (5 bases). As DNA, the CDR3 is TGTGCCACCAGTGTAGAGGGAACAGATACGCAGTATTTT. It yields the protein CATSVEGTDTQYF.